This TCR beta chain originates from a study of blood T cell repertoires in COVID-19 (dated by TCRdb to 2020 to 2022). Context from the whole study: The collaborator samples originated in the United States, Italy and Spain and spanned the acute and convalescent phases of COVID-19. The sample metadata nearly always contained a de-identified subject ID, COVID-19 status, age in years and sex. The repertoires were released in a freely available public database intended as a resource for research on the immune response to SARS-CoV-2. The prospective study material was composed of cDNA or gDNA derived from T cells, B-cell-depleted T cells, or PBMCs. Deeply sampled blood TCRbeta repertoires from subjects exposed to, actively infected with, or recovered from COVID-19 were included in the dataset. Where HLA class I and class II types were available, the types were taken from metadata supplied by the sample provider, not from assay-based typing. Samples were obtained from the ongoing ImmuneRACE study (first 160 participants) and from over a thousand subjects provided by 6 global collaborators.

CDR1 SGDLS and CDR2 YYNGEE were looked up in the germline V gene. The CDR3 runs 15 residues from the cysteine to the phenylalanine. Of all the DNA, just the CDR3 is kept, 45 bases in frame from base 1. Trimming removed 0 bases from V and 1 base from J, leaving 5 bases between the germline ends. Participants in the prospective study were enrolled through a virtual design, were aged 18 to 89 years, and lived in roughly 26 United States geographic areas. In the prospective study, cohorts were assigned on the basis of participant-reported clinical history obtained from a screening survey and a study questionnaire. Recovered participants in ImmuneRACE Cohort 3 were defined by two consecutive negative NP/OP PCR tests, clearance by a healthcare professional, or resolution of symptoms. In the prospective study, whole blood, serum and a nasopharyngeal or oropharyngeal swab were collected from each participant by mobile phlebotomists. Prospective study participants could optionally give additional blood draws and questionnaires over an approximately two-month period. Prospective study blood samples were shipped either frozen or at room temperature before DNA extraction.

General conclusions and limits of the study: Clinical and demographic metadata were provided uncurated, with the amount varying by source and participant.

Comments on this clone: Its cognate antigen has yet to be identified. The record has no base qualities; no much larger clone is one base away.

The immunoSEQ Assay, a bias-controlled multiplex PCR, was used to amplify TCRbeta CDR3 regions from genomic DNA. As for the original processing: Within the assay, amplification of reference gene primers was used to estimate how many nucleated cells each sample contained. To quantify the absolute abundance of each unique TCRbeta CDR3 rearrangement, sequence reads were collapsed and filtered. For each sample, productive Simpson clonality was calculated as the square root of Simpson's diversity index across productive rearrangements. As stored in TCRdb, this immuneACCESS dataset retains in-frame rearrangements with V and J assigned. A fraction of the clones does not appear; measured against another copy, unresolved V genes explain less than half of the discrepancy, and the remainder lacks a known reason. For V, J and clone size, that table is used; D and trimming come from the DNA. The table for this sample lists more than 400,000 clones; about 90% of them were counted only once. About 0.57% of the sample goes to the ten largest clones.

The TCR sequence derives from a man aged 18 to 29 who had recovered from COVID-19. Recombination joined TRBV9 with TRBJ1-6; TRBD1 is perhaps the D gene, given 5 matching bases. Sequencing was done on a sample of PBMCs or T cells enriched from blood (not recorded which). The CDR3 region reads CASSVGQSYNSPLHF. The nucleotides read TGTGCCAGCAGCGTAGGACAGTCCTATAATTCACCCCTCCACTTT.